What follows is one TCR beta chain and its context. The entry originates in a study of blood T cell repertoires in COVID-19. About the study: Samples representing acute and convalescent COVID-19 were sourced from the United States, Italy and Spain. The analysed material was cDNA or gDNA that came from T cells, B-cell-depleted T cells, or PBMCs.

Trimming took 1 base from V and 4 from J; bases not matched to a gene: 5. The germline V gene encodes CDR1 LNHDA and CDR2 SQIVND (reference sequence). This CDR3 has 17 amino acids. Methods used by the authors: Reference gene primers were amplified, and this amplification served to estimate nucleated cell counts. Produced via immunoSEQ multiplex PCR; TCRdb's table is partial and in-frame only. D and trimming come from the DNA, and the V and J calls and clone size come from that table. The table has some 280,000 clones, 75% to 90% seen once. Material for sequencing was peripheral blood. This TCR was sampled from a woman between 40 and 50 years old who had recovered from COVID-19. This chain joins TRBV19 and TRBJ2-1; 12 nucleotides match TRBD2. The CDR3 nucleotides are TGTGCCAGTAGTATAGTGACTAGCGGGAGATTTTACAATGAGCAGTTCTTC. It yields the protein CASSIVTSGRFYNEQFF.